Shown below are 27 T cell receptor beta chains from a single sample sequenced in a study of T cells after yellow fever vaccination. MiXCR, run by TCRdb on the 5' RACE reads, gives a single entry per CDR3 protein. The table has some 320,000 distinct CDR3 sequences, 4.1% seen once. Sequencing was performed on PBMCs, taken 5 days after the yellow fever booster vaccination. The receptors stem from a man younger than 35 who received the YFV17D yellow fever vaccine.

This clonotype was observed a few times. The chain is built from TRBV5-1 and TRBJ1-2; TRBD1 is a possible D gene (6 bases). The V gene lost 1 base and the J gene lost 0 bases, with 10 bases spanning the gap. CDR1 and CDR2 from the germline V gene are SGHRS and YFSETQ. This CDR3 spans 15 amino acids. In nucleotides, the CDR3 is TGCGCCAGCAGCTTGCTACCAGGGGCTAACTATGGCTACACCTTC. It translates to CASSLLPGANYGYTF.

This clonotype was seen more than once but under ten times. The chain links TRBV5-1 to TRBJ2-1, with a possible D match to TRBD2 (5 bases). The V gene's germline CDR1 is SGHRS and CDR2 YFSETQ. Trimming stripped 0 bases from V and 9 bases from J, with 16 bases between. This CDR3 comprises 15 residues. The CDR3 loop reads CASSLGLALVPEQFF. DNA of the CDR3: TGCGCCAGCAGCTTGGGCCTTGCACTAGTTCCTGAGCAGTTCTTC.

This clonotype has a handful of counts. This chain links TRBV5-1 with TRBJ2-7; 10 bases match TRBD1. Germline trimming cut 4 bases from V and 2 bases from J; bases unmatched to any gene: 6. Germline V gene lookup returns CDR1 SGHRS and CDR2 YFSETQ. The CDR3 extends over 15 amino acids. The CDR3 region has the DNA TGCGCCAGCAGCCTAGACAGGGGGCAAGCCTACGAGCAGTACTTC. It is translated as CASSLDRGQAYEQYF.

CDR3 nucleotides: TGTGCCAGCAGCTTAGGTGTGCAGTTCTTC. Its translation: CASSLGVQFF. This chain joins TRBV7-2 and TRBJ2-1; D is ambiguous. The V gene's germline CDR1 is SGHTA and CDR2 FQGNSA. This CDR3 spans 10 amino acids. V shed 1 base and J shed 12 bases, with 4 bases lying between them. The whole variable domain, filled in from reference TRBV7-2 and TRBJ2-1, reads GAGVSQSPSNKVTEKGKDVELRCDPISGHTALYWYRQSLGQGLEFLIYFQGNSAPDKSGLPSDRFSAERTGGSVSTLTIQRTQQEDSAVYLCASSLGVQFFGPGTRLTVL.

The chain joins TRBV5-1 to TRBJ1-2; D not resolved. The CDR3 has 15 residues. Trimming removed 0 bases at V and 4 bases at J, with 13 bases between. Germline CDR1 is SGHRS and CDR2 is YFSETQ. The CDR3 DNA follows: TGCGCCAGCAGCTTGGAGCCGGGAGGAGGCTATGGCTACACCTTC. It yields the protein CASSLEPGGGYGYTF. Using reference TRBV5-1 and TRBJ1-2 for the parts outside the CDR3, the full variable domain is KAGVTQTPRYLIKTRGQQVTLSCSPISGHRSVSWYQQTPGQGLQFLFEYFSETQRNKGNFPGRFSGRQFSNSRSEMNVSTLELGDSALYLCASSLEPGGGYGYTFGSGTRLTVV.

This clonotype was recorded many times. CDR3 amino acids: CASSIAGGAQPQHF. The CDR3 nucleotides are TGTGCCAGCAGCATTGCAGGGGGGGCACAGCCCCAGCATTTT. The V gene is TRBV7-2, the J gene TRBJ1-5; 7 positions agree with TRBD1. The CDR3 has 14 residues. Germline V gene data show CDR1 as SGHTA and CDR2 as FQGNSA. V shed 5 bases, J shed 7 bases, and the junction held 8 bases outside the gene matches.

This clonotype turned up a few times. In nucleotides, the CDR3 is TGCAGCGTTGAAGATCCGCTTTCTAGCACAGATACGCAGTATTTT. This sequence encodes CSVEDPLSSTDTQYF. V gene TRBV29-1 combines with J gene TRBJ2-3; D gene unclear. This CDR3 comprises 15 residues. Germline V gene sequence: CDR1 SQVTM, CDR2 ANQGSEA. The V end was cut by 0 bases, the J end by 0 bases, with 10 bases between.

This clonotype occurred many times. This chain uses TRBV7-3 with TRBJ2-5, with D uncertain. Germline lookup yields CDR1 SGHTA and CDR2 FQGTGA. The length of the CDR3 is 14 residues. Trimming removed 5 bases from V and 3 bases from J, with 13 bases in between. The CDR3 loop reads CASSQVGSEETQYF. The CDR3 nucleotides read TGTGCCAGCAGCCAAGTGGGTAGTGAAGAGACCCAGTACTTC.

This clonotype was detected ten times or more. The chain couples TRBV20-1 to TRBJ2-4; either TRBD1 or TRBD2 may fit D (5 bases each). V was trimmed by 6 bases and J by 0 bases, leaving 24 bases between them. Germline V lookup: CDR1 DFQATT, CDR2 SNEGSKA (reference sequence). CDR3 length: 18 residues. The CDR3 nucleotides are TGCAGTGCGCTCCCGGGTGGGGGAAACCTCATAGCCAAAAACATTCAGTACTTC. Protein sequence: CSALPGGGNLIAKNIQYF.

As DNA, the CDR3 is TGTGCCAGCAGCCAAACGGGCGGGAGGGATGAGCAGTTCTTC. Translating gives CASSQTGGRDEQFF. The chain employs TRBV4-2 and TRBJ2-1, with 9 nucleotides matching TRBD2. Germline trimming cut 2 bases from V and 8 bases from J; bases unmatched to any gene: 4. This CDR3 region has 14 residues. Per germline, CDR1 LGHNA and CDR2 YNFKEQ.

This clonotype was detected many times. CDR3 residues: CASTPVKGTQYF. CDR3 DNA: TGTGCCAGCACCCCGGTGAAGGGGACCCAGTACTTC. The chain employs TRBV7-2 and TRBJ2-5; the D is unclear. CDR1 and CDR2 from the germline V gene are SGHTA and FQGNSA. V dropped 7 bases and J dropped 7 bases, with 13 bases sitting between them. The CDR3 totals 12 residues.

Ten or more counts support this clonotype. The chain carries TRBV11-2 and TRBJ2-3, with D possibly matching TRBD2 (6 bases). Germline CDR1 reads SGHAT; CDR2 reads FQNNGV. The V gene lost 6 bases and the J gene lost 2 bases, with 12 bases spanning the gap. The CDR3 consists of 14 residues. The CDR3, as DNA: TGTGCCAGCAGTCGGGACTTCGACACAGATACGCAGTATTTT. Amino acids: CASSRDFDTDTQYF. The complete variable domain, with remaining parts taken from reference TRBV11-2 and TRBJ2-3, reads EAGVAQSPRYKIIEKRQSVAFWCNPISGHATLYWYQQILGQGPKLLIQFQNNGVVDDSQLPKDRFSAERLKGVDSTLKIQPAKLEDSAVYLCASSRDFDTDTQYFGPGTRLTVL.

This clonotype came up a few times. J is TRBJ1-1 and V is TRBV6-1; 8 bases map to TRBD1. The V segment lost 6 bases and the J segment 0 bases; nucleotides outside the gene matches: 6. This CDR3 is built from 15 residues. Germline V gene sequence: CDR1 MNHNS, CDR2 SASEGT. As DNA, the CDR3 is TGTGCCAGCAGAACTGGACAGGGATTGAACACTGAAGCTTTCTTT. Amino acid sequence: CASRTGQGLNTEAFF.

This clonotype was detected only a few times. The chain joins TRBV5-4 to TRBJ2-2, with TRBD1 matching over 11 bases. The V gene end was trimmed by 4 bases and the J gene end by 4 bases; junction bases not matched to a gene: 3. The germline CDR1 and CDR2 sequences are SGHNT and YYREEE (reference sequence). This CDR3 region has 15 residues. In DNA form, the CDR3 reads TGTGCCAGCAGCATAGGACAGGGGGCCACCGGGGAGCTGTTTTTT. Protein sequence: CASSIGQGATGELFF.

This clonotype has only a few counts. V is TRBV7-9 and J is TRBJ2-1; D is perhaps TRBD1 or TRBD2 (6 bases each). V gave up 7 bases and J gave up 3 bases, with 16 bases separating them. Germline lookup yields CDR1 SEHNR and CDR2 FQNEAQ (reference sequence). The CDR3 has 15 residues. CDR3 bases: TGTGCCAGCACCCGTTTGGGGGGCTACTACAATGAGCAGTTCTTC. As protein: CASTRLGGYYNEQFF.

This clonotype has at least ten counts. This chain joins TRBV10-3 and TRBJ2-3, with 10 positions matching TRBD2. Germline loops: CDR1 ENHRY, CDR2 SYGVKD. CDR3 length: 13 amino acids. V was clipped by 11 bases and J by 4 bases; unmatched bases: 6. The CDR3 region has the DNA TGTGCCGCCTCTAGCGGGGGCCCAGATACGCAGTATTTT. Its translation: CAASSGGPDTQYF.

The J gene is TRBJ1-2, the V gene TRBV7-9; the D gene is possibly TRBD1 (6 bases). Germline assignment: CDR1 SEHNR and CDR2 FQNEAQ (reference sequence). The germline V and J ends were trimmed by 5 bases and 8 bases, with 18 bases remaining between them. The CDR3 contains 14 residues. The CDR3 DNA reads as TGTGCCAGCAGCCCCCCCGGGGGCCCCAACGGCTACACCTTC. Protein: CASSPPGGPNGYTF. Supplemented by reference TRBV7-9 and TRBJ1-2, the full variable domain reads DTGVSQNPRHKITKRGQNVTFRCDPISEHNRLYWYRQTLGQGPEFLTYFQNEAQLEKSRLLSDRFSAERPKGSFSTLEIQRTEQGDSAMYLCASSPPGGPNGYTFGSGTRLTVV.

This sequence joins TRBV20-1 and TRBJ1-2; D gene ambiguous. Per germline, CDR1 DFQATT and CDR2 SNEGSKA (reference sequence). The CDR3 extends over 13 amino acids. V was clipped by 2 bases and J by 7 bases, with 14 bases between them. CDR3 residues: CSARTGWDGGYTF. In nucleotides, the CDR3 is TGCAGTGCTAGAACGGGGTGGGATGGTGGCTACACCTTC.

This chain uses TRBV2 with TRBJ2-3, with a possible D match to TRBD2 (5 bases). The CDR3 loop spans 13 amino acids. The ends were cut back, 4 bases at V and 5 bases at J, with 10 bases in the middle. The germline gives CDR1 SNHLY, CDR2 FYNNEI. CDR3 in DNA: TGTGCCAGCAGTGTTGCTCGGGGAGATACGCAGTATTTT. Residues: CASSVARGDTQYF.

This clonotype was seen only a few times. The gene calls are TRBV7-2 and TRBJ2-2, with D tentatively TRBD2 (6 bases). This CDR3 region has 14 residues. Germline values: CDR1 SGHTA, CDR2 FQGNSA. The V and J ends lost 4 bases and 6 bases respectively, with 12 bases between them. The CDR3 here is CASSYAGMAGELFF. The CDR3 nucleotides read TGTGCCAGCAGCTACGCGGGGATGGCCGGGGAGCTGTTTTTT.

In its sample, this clonotype was seen a few times. This CDR3 reads CASSLPALVRDNEQFF. CDR3 DNA sequence: TGTGCCAGCAGCTTACCCGCCTTGGTTAGGGACAATGAGCAGTTCTTC. The chain links TRBV7-2 to TRBJ2-1, with D uncertain. The germline V gene has CDR1 SGHTA and CDR2 FQGNSA. The CDR3 runs to 16 residues. V lost 2 bases and J 5 bases, leaving 16 bases between the germline ends.

The table lists this clonotype with many counts. This chain links TRBV6-1 with TRBJ2-7; no definite D call. CDR3 size: 12 residues. Germline lookup yields CDR1 MNHNS and CDR2 SASEGT. Trimming pared 6 bases from V and 7 bases from J, leaving 13 bases between. CDR3 protein: CASSVVLGEQYV. The CDR3 region has the DNA TGTGCCAGCAGCGTCGTGCTGGGGGAGCAGTACGTC.

The gene calls are TRBV7-9 and TRBJ2-5; a weak D match, TRBD2 (7 bases). Trimming cost V 5 bases and J 0 bases, with 19 bases left between them. Germline lookup yields CDR1 SEHNR and CDR2 FQNEAQ (reference sequence). The CDR3 is 17 residues long. CDR3 nucleotides: TGTGCCAGCAGCAGTGGGGGCCTAGCGGTTTACCAAGAGACCCAGTACTTC. It is translated as CASSSGGLAVYQETQYF.

This clonotype was seen only a few times. The chain has TRBV20-1 and TRBJ2-5, with 11 bases identical to TRBD1. Per the germline V gene, CDR1 is DFQATT and CDR2 is SNEGSKA (reference sequence). Germline trimming cut 3 bases from V and 7 bases from J; bases unmatched to any gene: 16. The CDR3 contains 17 residues. The CDR3 DNA reads TGCAGTGCTAGGAAGGGGCCGGGACAGGGGGGTTTGCCGACCCAGTACTTC. It yields the protein CSARKGPGQGGLPTQYF.

The chain recombines TRBV6-5 with TRBJ2-3, with 10 bases that match TRBD2. CDR3 length: 16 amino acids. V shed 5 bases and J 5 bases; nucleotides not matched to a gene: 10. From germline, CDR1 is MNHEY and CDR2 SVGAGI. CDR3 sequence reads: CASSPSGGTGRDTQYF. The CDR3 DNA sequence: TGTGCCAGCAGTCCTAGCGGGGGCACCGGTAGAGATACGCAGTATTTT.

This chain uses TRBV6-5 with TRBJ2-2; TRBD1 agrees at 9 bases. Looked up from germline, CDR1 is MNHEY and CDR2 is SVGAGI. V gave up 7 bases and J gave up 0 bases; unmatched junction bases: 3. This CDR3 spans 15 amino acids. CDR3 loop: CASKRQGANTGELFF. Written as DNA, the CDR3 is TGTGCCAGCAAGAGACAGGGGGCGAACACCGGGGAGCTGTTTTTT.

This clonotype came up a few times. The chain joins TRBV6-2 or TRBV6-3 to TRBJ1-1; 10 bases are a match to TRBD1. Trimming at V came to 6 bases and at J to 5 bases, leaving 3 bases not matched to a gene. Germline V gene sequence: CDR1 MNHEY, CDR2 SVGEGT. The CDR3 has 13 amino acids. CDR3 sequence (DNA): TGTGCCAGCAGGACAGGGGGCCGGACTGAAGCTTTCTTT. Its protein is CASRTGGRTEAFF.